The 21 T cell receptor beta chains listed next were all sequenced from one sample in a study of blood T cells in healthy people across ages. Together with a sample-barcoded 5' primer, a J-beta primer mix was included in a second PCR lasting about 7 to 11 cycles. TCRdb itself ran the 5' RACE reads through MiXCR, one entry per CDR3 protein. The repertoire holds over a million distinct CDR3 sequences, with approximately 59% as singletons. The sample consisted of blood. The receptors were sampled from a man younger than 35 in good health.

This clonotype appeared a few times. The CDR3, as DNA: TGTGCCAGCAGCGGACAGGAGACCCGGTACGAGCAGTACTTC. This translates into CASSGQETRYEQYF. V and J are TRBV11-1 and TRBJ2-7; TRBD1 matches at 7 bases. This CDR3 comprises 14 residues. V lost 5 bases to trimming and J lost 4 bases; unmatched junction nucleotides: 8. Looked up from germline, CDR1 is SGHAT and CDR2 is FQDESV (reference sequence).

The chain employs TRBV11-2 and TRBJ2-7, with D possibly being TRBD1 or TRBD2 (6 bases each). CDR3 length: 14 amino acids. V lost 5 bases to trimming and J lost 6 bases, with 17 bases between them. The germline CDR1 and CDR2 sequences are SGHAT and FQNNGV. DNA of the CDR3: TGTGCCAGCAGCCAGGACAGTGGGAGGATCGAGCAGTACTTC. This sequence encodes CASSQDSGRIEQYF.

This rearrangement joins TRBV29-1 to TRBJ1-1; possible D gene TRBD1, 5 bases. The CDR3 runs to 15 residues. The V end was cut by 7 bases, the J end by 3 bases, with 21 bases between. Germline V gene sequence: CDR1 SQVTM, CDR2 ANQGSEA. The CDR3 sequence is CSGKASRGGDTEAFF. The CDR3 DNA sequence: TGCAGCGGCAAAGCCAGTAGGGGTGGGGACACTGAAGCTTTCTTT.

This clonotype has only a few counts. The CDR3 coding sequence is TGCGCCAGCAGCCATTACGACAGGGGGATCGGCTACACCTTC. Its translation: CASSHYDRGIGYTF. The gene calls are TRBV4-1 and TRBJ1-2, with 9 bases aligning to TRBD1. The CDR3 runs 14 residues. Germline V gene lookup returns CDR1 MGHRA and CDR2 YSYEKL. The V gene end was trimmed by 3 bases and the J gene end by 8 bases; junction bases not matched to a gene: 7.

This chain's CDR3 is CSALSGRRGEQYF. DNA of the CDR3: TGCAGTGCCCTTAGCGGGAGGCGAGGCGAGCAGTACTTC. V gene TRBV20-1 combines with J gene TRBJ2-7; 10 nucleotides match TRBD2. Germline V gives CDR1 DFQATT, CDR2 SNEGSKA (reference sequence). Trimming took 6 bases from V and 6 from J; bases not matched to a gene: 8. The CDR3 has 13 amino acids.

The gene calls are TRBV6-5 and TRBJ2-5; D is possibly TRBD1 (5 bases). The CDR3 has 16 residues. Germline CDR1 and CDR2: MNHEY and SVGAGI. V lost 6 bases, J lost 1 base, and 18 bases lay in between. In DNA, the CDR3 is TGTGCCAGCAGAACCGACGACAGCGAACTCCAAGAGACCCAGTACTTC. This sequence encodes CASRTDDSELQETQYF.

This clonotype was seen only a few times. The chain couples TRBV7-9 to TRBJ2-7; 10 nucleotides align to TRBD1. Unmatched junction bases numbered 10, after V lost 5 bases and J lost 3 bases. This CDR3 is 16 amino acids long. CDR1 and CDR2 from the germline V gene are SEHNR and FQNEAQ (reference sequence). The CDR3 loop is CASSKLTGTGDYEQYF. The DNA for the CDR3 is TGTGCCAGCAGCAAACTCACCGGGACAGGGGACTACGAGCAGTACTTC.

The genes are TRBV10-3 and TRBJ2-7, with no clear D. The CDR3 loop spans 14 amino acids. CDR1 ENHRY and CDR2 SYGVKD come from the germline V gene. The germline V and J ends were trimmed by 0 bases and 4 bases, with 10 bases remaining between them. CDR3 coding DNA: TGTGCCATCAGTGAGTCCTTCATCGTATACGAGCAGTACTTC. Translation gives CAISESFIVYEQYF.

The genes are TRBV2 and TRBJ2-2; D might be TRBD1 (5 bases). Germline CDR1 SNHLY, CDR2 FYNNEI. The CDR3 consists of 13 residues. V dropped 7 bases and J dropped 4 bases, with 10 bases sitting between them. The CDR3 sequence: CASTQGRTGELFF. The CDR3 DNA is TGTGCCAGCACCCAGGGTCGCACCGGGGAGCTGTTTTTT.

The chain recombines TRBV5-1 with TRBJ2-5; tentatively, D is TRBD1 (6 bases). Germline V gene data show CDR1 as SGHRS and CDR2 as YFSETQ. The CDR3 is made up of 12 amino acids. V was pared by 6 bases and J by 4 bases, with 10 bases between. The CDR3 spells CASKGDTETQYF. DNA for the CDR3: TGCGCCAGCAAAGGGGACACAGAGACCCAGTACTTC.

This clonotype was seen only a few times. V usage is TRBV6-1 and J usage is TRBJ2-7; D remains unclear. The CDR3 is 17 residues long. The V end lost 7 bases, the J end lost 3 bases, and 25 bases lay between the germline ends. Germline values: CDR1 MNHNS, CDR2 SASEGT. CDR3 sequence: CASKPLGDPNPFYEQYF. For the CDR3, the DNA is TGTGCCAGCAAACCCCTGGGCGACCCGAATCCCTTCTACGAGCAGTACTTC.

This clonotype was observed a few times. The chain combines TRBV28 with TRBJ2-5; 7 positions match TRBD1. Judging by the DNA end, TRBJ2-7 fits better; the J call may be wrong. This CDR3 is 14 amino acids long. Germline loops: CDR1 MDHEN, CDR2 SYDVKM. CDR3 bases: TGTGCCAGCAGTTTACGACAGGGTATCAACGAGCAGTACTTC. It yields the protein CASSLRQGINEQYF.

This chain links TRBV10-3 with TRBJ2-3, with 7 bases that match TRBD2. Germline loops: CDR1 ENHRY, CDR2 SYGVKD. Losses at the gene ends were 9 bases for V and 5 bases for J; bases not matched to a gene: 8. The CDR3 is 13 amino acids. The CDR3 spells CAIRGAGEDTQYF. CDR3 nucleotide sequence: TGTGCCATTCGTGGGGCGGGGGAAGATACGCAGTATTTT.

The rearrangement links TRBV4-2 to TRBJ1-1; no firm D call. V shed 0 bases and J shed 3 bases, with 8 bases lying between them. Germline V gene lookup returns CDR1 LGHNA and CDR2 YNFKEQ. This CDR3 comprises 14 residues. The CDR3 DNA is TGTGCCAGCAGCCAAGAGGCCGGTTACACTGAAGCTTTCTTT. Translation: CASSQEAGYTEAFF.

This chain joins TRBV11-2 and TRBJ2-3; D is perhaps TRBD2 (5 bases). V dropped 0 bases and J dropped 4 bases, with 8 bases sitting between them. CDR3 size: 14 residues. Germline CDR1 reads SGHAT; CDR2 reads FQNNGV. The CDR3 loop reads CASSLEQRSDTQYF. The DNA for the CDR3 is TGTGCCAGCAGCTTAGAACAGCGGTCAGATACGCAGTATTTT.

The rearrangement joins TRBV3-1 to TRBJ2-5; 8 nucleotides agree with TRBD2. CDR3 length: 17 residues. Germline V gene sequence: CDR1 LGHDT, CDR2 YNNKEL (reference sequence). V lost 1 base to trimming and J lost 1 base; unmatched junction nucleotides: 8. CDR3 in amino acids: CASSQGGAGVLQETQYF. In DNA, the CDR3 is TGTGCCAGCAGCCAAGGCGGAGCGGGGGTCCTCCAAGAGACCCAGTACTTC.

This clonotype has only one observation. The J gene is TRBJ2-3, the V gene TRBV25-1; a weak D match, TRBD1 (6 bases). Germline CDR1 MGHDK, CDR2 SYGVNS. Trimming removed 5 bases at V and 0 bases at J, with 18 bases between. The CDR3 is 17 amino acids. The CDR3 nucleotides are TGTGCCAGCAGTAAACCGGGACACACACACAGCACAGATACGCAGTATTTT. This codes for CASSKPGHTHSTDTQYF.

In this sample, this clonotype turned up once. The V gene is TRBV5-1, the J gene TRBJ2-1; D might be TRBD2 (6 bases). Trimming stripped 3 bases from V and 1 base from J, with 14 bases between. Germline loops: CDR1 SGHRS, CDR2 YFSETQ. The CDR3 runs to 16 residues. This CDR3 is CASSWGRGSSYNEQFF. CDR3 bases: TGCGCCAGCAGCTGGGGCCGGGGGTCATCCTACAATGAGCAGTTCTTC.

The rearrangement joins TRBV2 to TRBJ2-3; D ambiguous. Trimming took 1 base from V and 8 from J, leaving 13 bases between them. The CDR3 is made up of 14 amino acids. Germline values: CDR1 SNHLY, CDR2 FYNNEI. CDR3 in amino acids: CASSEEAWGTTQYF. In nucleotides, the CDR3 is TGTGCCAGCAGTGAAGAAGCCTGGGGAACTACGCAGTATTTT. The full variable domain, completed using reference TRBV2 and TRBJ2-3, is EPEVTQTPSHQVTQMGQEVILRCVPISNHLYFYWYRQILGQKVEFLVSFYNNEISEKSEIFDDQFSVERPDGSNFTLKIRSTKLEDSAMYFCASSEEAWGTTQYFGPGTRLTVL.

The V gene is TRBV28, the J gene TRBJ2-4; tentatively, D is TRBD2 (7 bases). V was clipped by 5 bases and J by 2 bases, with 19 bases between them. The V gene's germline CDR1 is MDHEN and CDR2 SYDVKM. The CDR3 covers 17 residues. The CDR3 protein is CASSPGAGARTKNIQYF. Written as DNA, the CDR3 is TGTGCCAGCAGTCCCGGGGCGGGGGCCAGGACCAAAAACATTCAGTACTTC.

This clonotype has a handful of counts. This sequence joins TRBV4-2 and TRBJ1-3, with D hard to call. Germline assignment: CDR1 LGHNA and CDR2 YNFKEQ. The germline V and J ends were trimmed by 1 base and 2 bases, with 9 bases remaining between them. CDR3 length: 15 amino acids. CDR3 nucleotides: TGTGCCAGCAGCCAAGGAGGTTACCCTGGAAACACCATATATTTT. Translated, it gives CASSQGGYPGNTIYF.